This TCR beta chain stems from a study of blood T cell repertoires in COVID-19. Overall study context: Samples came from the United States, Italy and Spain, spanning acute and convalescent COVID-19.

Original processing methods: It was from reference gene primer amplification that nucleated cell counts were estimated. The assay was immunoSEQ multiplex PCR, and TCRdb's table has in-frame clones only and misses some. For V, J and clone size, that table is used; D and trimming come from the DNA. In the table there are a few hundred thousand clones, about three quarters of which are singletons. The specimen was peripheral blood. The receptor was isolated from a woman of 80 years or more with acute or convalescent COVID-19.

The CDR3 sequence is CASSPGQNQPQHF. CDR3 sequence (DNA): TGTGCCAGCAGCCCTGGACAGAATCAGCCCCAGCATTTT. The V and J genes are TRBV7-3 and TRBJ1-5, with D possibly being TRBD1 (6 bases). The germline V and J ends were trimmed by 5 bases and 4 bases, with 9 bases remaining between them. This CDR3 has 13 amino acids. Germline values: CDR1 SGHTA, CDR2 FQGTGA.